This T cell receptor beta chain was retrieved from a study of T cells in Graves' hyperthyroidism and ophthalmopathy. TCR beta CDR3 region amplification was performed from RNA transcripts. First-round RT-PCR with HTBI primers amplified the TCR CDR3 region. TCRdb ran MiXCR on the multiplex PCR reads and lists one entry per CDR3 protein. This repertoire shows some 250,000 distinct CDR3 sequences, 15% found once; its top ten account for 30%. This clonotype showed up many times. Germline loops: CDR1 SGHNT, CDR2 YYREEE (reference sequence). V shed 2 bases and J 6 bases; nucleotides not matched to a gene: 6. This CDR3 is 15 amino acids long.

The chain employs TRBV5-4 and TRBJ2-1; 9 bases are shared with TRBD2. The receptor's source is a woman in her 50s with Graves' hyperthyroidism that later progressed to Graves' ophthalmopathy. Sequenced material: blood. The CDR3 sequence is CASSFLAGGFNEQFF. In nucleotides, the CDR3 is TGTGCCAGCAGCTTCCTCGCGGGGGGGTTCAATGAGCAGTTCTTC.